Here is one TCR beta chain with its context. The antigen is undetermined. PCR involved 60 Vbeta and 13 Jbeta primers. Sequencing was performed with immunoSEQ multiplex PCR; in TCRdb, only in-frame clones are kept and a portion is missing. The sample consists of about 280,000 clones, over 85% of them appearing once. These data come from a study of cytomegalovirus exposure and HLA in healthy donors. General study findings and limits: Associated with cytomegalovirus, according to the listing, were fewer than 200 TCR beta chains.

V trimming: 4 bases; J trimming: 4 bases; junction bases outside the gene matches: 4. The germline V gene encodes CDR1 SGHRS and CDR2 YFSETQ. The CDR3 totals 14 residues. Material for sequencing was PBMCs. The TCR originated in a woman aged 18-29 years in good health and CMV-seronegative. The V and J genes are TRBV5-1 and TRBJ1-4; 7 bases are shared with TRBD1. The CDR3 nucleotides read TGCGCCAGCAGCGGGGCAGGGGGTAATGAAAAACTGTTTTTT. As protein: CASSGAGGNEKLFF.